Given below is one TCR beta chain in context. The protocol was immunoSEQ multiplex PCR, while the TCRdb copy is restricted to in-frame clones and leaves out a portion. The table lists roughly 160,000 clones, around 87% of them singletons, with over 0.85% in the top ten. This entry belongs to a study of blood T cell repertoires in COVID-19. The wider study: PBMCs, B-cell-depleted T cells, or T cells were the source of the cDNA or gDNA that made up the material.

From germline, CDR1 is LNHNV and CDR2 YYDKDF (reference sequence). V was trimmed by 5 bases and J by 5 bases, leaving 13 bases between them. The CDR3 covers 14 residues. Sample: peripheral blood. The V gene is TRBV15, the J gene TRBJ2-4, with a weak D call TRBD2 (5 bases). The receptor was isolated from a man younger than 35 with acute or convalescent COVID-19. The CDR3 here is CATSGLDGENIQYF. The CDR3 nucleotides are TGTGCCACCAGCGGGCTGGACGGGGAAAACATTCAGTACTTC.